Presented here are 30 T cell receptor beta chains from one specimen sequenced in a study of T cells after posttransplantation cyclophosphamide. A marrow graft followed busulfan-fludarabine conditioning, with cyclophosphamide on days +3 and +4. The protocol was immunoSEQ multiplex PCR, while the TCRdb copy is restricted to in-frame clones and leaves out a portion. The sample contains several thousand clones, approximately 80% of which appear only once. Sequenced here: PBMCs, sampled after allogeneic stem cell transplant with posttransplant cyclophosphamide. The receptors were sampled from a male patient between 50 and 60 years old who received an allogeneic stem cell transplant from a related donor and was CMV-positive. The graft donor may have given rise to some T cells.

This chain joins TRBV7-9 and TRBJ2-7, with a possible D match to TRBD1 (6 bases). CDR1 and CDR2 (germline): SEHNR, FQNEAQ (reference sequence). There are 15 residues in the CDR3. The V gene lost 6 bases and the J gene lost 7 bases, with 22 bases spanning the gap. CDR3 DNA: TGTGCCAGCAGAGCCGGTTGGGACACCGTTGGAGAGCAGTACTTC. This sequence encodes CASRAGWDTVGEQYF.

In this sample, this clone turned up a few times. The chain has TRBV5-1 and TRBJ1-5; TRBD1 agrees at 9 bases. J was trimmed by 5 bases and V by 1 base; bases with no gene match: 4. Germline V CDR1 and CDR2: SGHRS, YFSETQ. The CDR3 runs to 15 residues. This chain's CDR3 is CASSLMGDRDQPQHF. The CDR3 region has the DNA TGCGCCAGCAGCTTGATGGGGGACAGGGATCAGCCCCAGCATTTT.

The chain combines TRBV27 with TRBJ1-2, with D tentatively TRBD1 (6 bases). The CDR3 sequence is 12 residues long. CDR1 is MNHEY and CDR2 is SMNVEV in the germline V gene (reference sequence). The V end lost 5 bases, the J end lost 8 bases, and 12 bases lay between the germline ends. CDR3 protein: CASSLRGKGYTF. CDR3 bases: TGTGCCAGCAGTCTAAGGGGGAAGGGCTACACCTTC.

This clone is a singleton in its sample. The V call is TRBV27, the J call TRBJ2-7, with TRBD1 matching 7 bases. The CDR3 is 17 amino acids. Germline lookup yields CDR1 MNHEY and CDR2 SMNVEV (reference sequence). Losses at the gene ends were 3 bases for V and 7 bases for J; bases not matched to a gene: 18. CDR3 sequence: CASSFRTRGEGAGEQYF. The DNA of the CDR3 is TGTGCCAGCAGTTTCAGGACCCGGGGCGAGGGGGCTGGGGAGCAGTACTTC.

The chain combines TRBV28 with TRBJ1-2; D is possibly TRBD1 (6 bases). V was cut by 6 bases and J by 1 base, with 15 bases left in between. This CDR3 is 15 amino acids long. CDR1 is MDHEN and CDR2 is SYDVKM in the germline V gene. The CDR3 loop is CASSLRGAGNYGYTF. The CDR3, as DNA: TGTGCCAGCAGCCTCCGGGGGGCGGGTAACTATGGCTACACCTTC.

This chain links TRBV15 with TRBJ1-4; 10 nucleotides line up with TRBD1. Per the germline V gene, CDR1 is LNHNV and CDR2 is YYDKDF (reference sequence). V shed 5 bases and J 0 bases; nucleotides not matched to a gene: 3. The CDR3 is made up of 16 amino acids. This CDR3 reads CATSAGTGATNEKLFF. In DNA, the CDR3 is TGTGCCACCAGCGCCGGGACAGGGGCAACTAATGAAAAACTGTTTTTT.

The chain couples TRBV19 to TRBJ2-7; 9 nucleotides agree with TRBD2. Germline lookup yields CDR1 LNHDA and CDR2 SQIVND (reference sequence). V gave up 0 bases and J gave up 1 base; unmatched junction bases: 4. The CDR3 has 16 residues. CDR3 nucleotides: TGTGCCAGTAGTATAGAAACAGCGGGGGGTTCCTACGAGCAGTACTTC. It codes for CASSIETAGGSYEQYF.

Only one count was recorded for this clone. The chain joins TRBV4-1 to TRBJ2-3, with D uncertain. Germline CDR1 and CDR2: MGHRA and YSYEKL. V was trimmed by 0 bases and J by 3 bases, leaving 7 bases between them. The CDR3 runs to 14 residues. CDR3 in amino acids: CASSQDPGTDTQYF. The CDR3 nucleotides are TGCGCCAGCAGCCAAGATCCCGGGACAGATACGCAGTATTTT.

The genes are TRBV5-1 and TRBJ2-1; 16 bases fit TRBD2. The junction had 6 bases not matched to a gene; V was cut back by 3 bases and J by 9 bases. The CDR3 totals 16 residues. The germline CDR1 and CDR2 sequences are SGHRS and YFSETQ. Written as DNA, the CDR3 is TGCGCCAGCAGCTCCGGGACTAGCGGGGGGGCGGTTGAGCAGTTCTTC. Translating gives CASSSGTSGGAVEQFF.

J is TRBJ2-1 and V is TRBV2, with TRBD2 as a possible D gene (6 bases). This CDR3 contains 14 residues. V lost 10 bases and J 0 bases, leaving 13 bases between the germline ends. CDR1 SNHLY and CDR2 FYNNEI come from the germline V gene. The CDR3: CATGLFSSYNEQFF. The CDR3 region has the DNA TGTGCCACTGGACTATTTAGCTCCTACAATGAGCAGTTCTTC.

The chain uses TRBV15 and TRBJ2-1, with TRBD2 as a possible D gene (6 bases). The germline V and J ends were trimmed by 7 bases and 0 bases, with 13 bases remaining between them. The CDR3 consists of 15 residues. CDR1 is LNHNV and CDR2 is YYDKDF in the germline V gene (reference sequence). The CDR3 bases are TGTGCCACCAAATCGGGACTGAGCTCCTACAATGAGCAGTTCTTC. This codes for CATKSGLSSYNEQFF.

This chain links TRBV13 with TRBJ2-1; possibly TRBD2 for D (6 bases). CDR1 is PRHDT and CDR2 is FYEKMQ in the germline V gene (reference sequence). Trimming pared 4 bases from V and 7 bases from J, leaving 11 bases between. This CDR3 contains 13 residues. This CDR3 reads CASSSGTPNEQFF. In DNA form, the CDR3 reads TGTGCCAGCAGCTCCGGGACTCCGAATGAGCAGTTCTTC.

The chain links TRBV15 to TRBJ2-3; 9 nucleotides match TRBD2. CDR1 and CDR2 (germline): LNHNV, YYDKDF (reference sequence). This CDR3 comprises 15 residues. The trim removed 3 bases at V and 2 bases at J, leaving 3 bases unmatched. This chain's CDR3 is CATSRTSGPTDTQYF. The CDR3 nucleotides read TGTGCCACCAGCAGGACTAGCGGACCCACAGATACGCAGTATTTT.

The CDR3 bases are TGCGCCAGCAGTGAGCTCCAGGGCGCCTCCTACGAGCAGTACTTC. Protein sequence: CASSELQGASYEQYF. V usage is TRBV10-2 and J usage is TRBJ2-7, with a possible D match to TRBD1 (5 bases). Germline V gene lookup returns CDR1 WSHSY and CDR2 SAAADI. V lost 2 bases, J lost 0 bases, and 11 bases lay in between. The CDR3 length is 15 residues.

The CDR3 here is CASSLAGTRNRGYTYEQYF. The CDR3, as DNA: TGTGCCAGCAGCTTGGCCGGGACTAGAAACCGCGGGTACACCTACGAGCAGTACTTC. The rearrangement uses TRBV5-6 and TRBJ2-7; 8 positions agree with TRBD2. In germline, CDR1 is SGHDT, CDR2 YYEEEE. Losses at the gene ends were 0 bases for V and 2 bases for J; bases not matched to a gene: 16. This CDR3 has 19 amino acids.

J is TRBJ2-2 and V is TRBV9; TRBD1 agrees at 7 bases. V gave up 4 bases and J gave up 4 bases; unmatched junction bases: 4. CDR1 is SGDLS and CDR2 is YYNGEE in the germline V gene. The CDR3 totals 14 residues. CDR3 loop: CASSTSGGTGELFF. The CDR3 DNA reads as TGTGCCAGCAGCACCTCAGGGGGCACCGGGGAGCTGTTTTTT.

V is TRBV7-2 and J is TRBJ1-2; TRBD1 agrees at 8 bases. The CDR3 sequence is 15 residues long. Looked up from germline, CDR1 is SGHTA and CDR2 is FQGNSA. V shed 1 base and J 4 bases; nucleotides not matched to a gene: 5. The CDR3 sequence is CASSLGGQAVYGYTF. CDR3 coding DNA: TGTGCCAGCAGCTTAGGGGGACAGGCGGTCTATGGCTACACCTTC.

CDR3 loop: CASSQVLLAGAGQETQYF. For the CDR3, the DNA is TGCGCCAGCAGCCAAGTTCTCCTAGCGGGAGCGGGCCAAGAGACCCAGTACTTC. The chain uses TRBV4-1 and TRBJ2-5; TRBD2 agrees at 10 bases. The trim removed 1 base at V and 1 base at J, leaving 9 bases unmatched. In germline, CDR1 is MGHRA, CDR2 YSYEKL. This CDR3 contains 18 residues.

The chain uses TRBV9 and TRBJ1-2; D may be TRBD1 (6 bases). The CDR3 loop spans 15 amino acids. V was pared by 3 bases and J by 3 bases, with 15 bases between. CDR1 is SGDLS and CDR2 is YYNGEE in the germline V gene. CDR3 sequence reads: CASSANRDQDYGYTF. CDR3 in DNA: TGTGCCAGCAGCGCTAACAGGGATCAGGACTATGGCTACACCTTC.

The chain is built from TRBV7-6 and TRBJ1-5, with D possibly TRBD1 on 5 matching bases. The V gene's germline CDR1 is SGHVS and CDR2 FNYEAQ. The CDR3 totals 15 residues. The V end lost 4 bases, the J end lost 0 bases, and 10 bases lay between the germline ends. This chain's CDR3 is CASSSEGYSNQPQHF. The CDR3 region has the DNA TGTGCCAGCAGCTCGGAGGGGTATAGCAATCAGCCCCAGCATTTT.

This clone was picked up one time. The chain recombines TRBV9 with TRBJ2-7; TRBD2 matches at 7 bases. V gave up 4 bases and J gave up 0 bases; unmatched junction bases: 4. Germline CDR1 SGDLS, CDR2 YYNGEE. The CDR3 sequence is 14 residues long. In nucleotides, the CDR3 is TGTGCCAGCAGCCCCCGGACTAGCTCCTACGAGCAGTACTTC. This translates into CASSPRTSSYEQYF.

The chain has TRBV7-8 and TRBJ2-7; TRBD1 matches at 7 bases. The ends lost 1 base at V and 5 bases at J; junction bases unmatched: 17. From germline, CDR1 is SGHVS and CDR2 FQNEAQ. The CDR3 contains 18 residues. The CDR3 sequence is CASSLEAPRQGDFDEQYF. The DNA of the CDR3 is TGTGCCAGCAGCTTAGAGGCCCCCAGACAGGGAGACTTCGACGAGCAGTACTTC.

The genes are TRBV18 and TRBJ2-1; no clear D gene. Germline values: CDR1 KGHSH, CDR2 LQKENI. The V and J ends lost 5 bases and 7 bases respectively, with 12 bases between them. This CDR3 has 13 residues. CDR3 amino acids: CASSMSVRNEQFF. The CDR3 region has the DNA TGTGCCAGCTCAATGAGCGTTCGGAATGAGCAGTTCTTC.

J is TRBJ2-7 and V is TRBV7-8; maybe TRBD2 (5 bases). Germline CDR1 is SGHVS and CDR2 is FQNEAQ. The ends were cut back, 1 base at V and 5 bases at J, with 12 bases in the middle. The CDR3 is made up of 14 amino acids. The CDR3 reads CASSLGSGSHEQYF. The DNA of the CDR3 is TGTGCCAGCAGCTTAGGTTCGGGATCCCACGAGCAGTACTTC.

The J gene is TRBJ2-2, the V gene TRBV9, with unresolved D. V lost 4 bases and J lost 6, with 7 bases in between. Per the germline V gene, CDR1 is SGDLS and CDR2 is YYNGEE. The CDR3 consists of 12 residues. The CDR3 DNA follows: TGTGCCAGCAGCCCCAGTCCCGGGGAGCTGTTTTTT. It yields the protein CASSPSPGELFF. The variable domain in full, completed from reference TRBV9 and TRBJ2-2, reads DSGVTQTPKHLITATGQRVTLRCSPRSGDLSVYWYQQSLDQGLQFLIQYYNGEERAKGNILERFSAQQFPDLHSELNLSSLELGDSALYFCASSPSPGELFFGEGSRLTVL.

The rearrangement joins TRBV9 to TRBJ2-7; the match to TRBD2 covers 9 bases. Losses at the gene ends were 2 bases for V and 4 bases for J; bases not matched to a gene: 7. The CDR3 is 15 amino acids. Germline V lookup: CDR1 SGDLS, CDR2 YYNGEE. CDR3 nucleotides: TGTGCCAGCAGCGTGCATAGCGGGGGTGATTACGAGCAGTACTTC. It translates to CASSVHSGGDYEQYF.

As DNA, the CDR3 is TGTGCCAGTAGATACAGGGAGGGCTATGGCTACACCTTC. This encodes CASRYREGYGYTF. This chain uses TRBV19 with TRBJ1-2; D is perhaps TRBD1 (6 bases). This CDR3 is 13 amino acids long. CDR1 is LNHDA and CDR2 is SQIVND in the germline V gene (reference sequence). Trimming stripped 6 bases from V and 4 bases from J, with 12 bases between.

This chain uses TRBV6-5 with TRBJ2-7; D is perhaps TRBD1 (5 bases). The CDR3 is made up of 13 amino acids. The V and J ends lost 7 bases and 3 bases respectively, with 13 bases between them. Germline V gene lookup returns CDR1 MNHEY and CDR2 SVGAGI. The CDR3 spells CASTKDTHYEQYF. The CDR3 bases are TGTGCCAGCACCAAGGACACCCACTACGAGCAGTACTTC.

DNA of the CDR3: TGTGCCAGCAGCTCAACCGGGGGACAGGGATCTAACTATGGCTACACCTTC. Residues: CASSSTGGQGSNYGYTF. The V gene is TRBV7-3, the J gene TRBJ1-2; 9 bases match TRBD1. This CDR3 is built from 17 residues. Germline values: CDR1 SGHTA, CDR2 FQGTGA. J gave up 0 bases and V 4 bases, and 9 bases lay outside the gene matches.

This rearrangement joins TRBV7-2 to TRBJ1-1, with D possibly matching TRBD1 (6 bases). Trimming shortened V by 4 bases and J by 4 bases, and 10 bases separated the two germline ends. CDR3 length: 13 amino acids. Per germline, CDR1 SGHTA and CDR2 FQGNSA. For the CDR3, the DNA is TGTGCCAGCAGCTACAGGGAAACCACTGAAGCTTTCTTT. This translates into CASSYRETTEAFF.